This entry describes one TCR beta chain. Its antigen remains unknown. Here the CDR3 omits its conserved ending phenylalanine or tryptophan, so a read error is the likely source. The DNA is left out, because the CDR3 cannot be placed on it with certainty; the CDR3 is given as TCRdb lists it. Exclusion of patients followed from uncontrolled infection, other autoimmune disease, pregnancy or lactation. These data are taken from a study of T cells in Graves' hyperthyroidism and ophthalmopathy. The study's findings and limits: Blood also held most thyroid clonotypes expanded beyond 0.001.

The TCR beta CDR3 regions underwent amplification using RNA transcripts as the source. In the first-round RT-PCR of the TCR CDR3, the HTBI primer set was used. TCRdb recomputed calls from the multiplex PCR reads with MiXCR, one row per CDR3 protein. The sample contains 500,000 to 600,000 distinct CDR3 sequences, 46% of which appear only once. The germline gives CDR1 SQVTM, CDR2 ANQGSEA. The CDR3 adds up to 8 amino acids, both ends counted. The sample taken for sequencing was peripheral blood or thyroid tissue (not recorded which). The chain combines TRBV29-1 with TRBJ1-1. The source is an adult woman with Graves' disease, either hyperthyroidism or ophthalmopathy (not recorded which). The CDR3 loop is CSLDEGVY.